The 18 T cell receptor beta chains in this list originate from one sample, sequenced in a study of blood T cell repertoires in COVID-19. TCRdb keeps only in-frame clones here, not all; method: immunoSEQ multiplex PCR. The sample yields 150,000 to 200,000 clones, 84% seen once. Sample: peripheral blood. The receptors come from a woman aged 70-85 years with COVID-19, enrolled during active disease.

V and J are TRBV5-1 and TRBJ2-1, with 9 nucleotides matching TRBD2. V shed 0 bases, J shed 8 bases, and the junction held 6 bases outside the gene matches. Germline V CDR1 and CDR2: SGHRS, YFSETQ. The CDR3 consists of 15 residues. The CDR3 DNA is TGCGCCAGCAGCTTGGAAGGAGCGGGAGGATATGAGCAGTTCTTC. Amino acids: CASSLEGAGGYEQFF.

J is TRBJ2-4 and V is TRBV7-2; D is possibly TRBD1 (5 bases). V was trimmed by 4 bases and J by 3 bases, leaving 10 bases between them. The V gene's germline CDR1 is SGHTA and CDR2 FQGNSA. This CDR3 contains 14 residues. DNA of the CDR3: TGTGCCAGCAGCTGGGGAAGGGGCAAAAACATTCAGTACTTC. Protein sequence: CASSWGRGKNIQYF.

V and J are TRBV7-9 and TRBJ2-7, with D unresolved. Germline assignment: CDR1 SEHNR and CDR2 FQNEAQ (reference sequence). The germline V and J ends were trimmed by 5 bases and 0 bases, with 11 bases remaining between them. The CDR3 is 14 amino acids. The CDR3 reads CASSASGSSYEQYF. In nucleotides, the CDR3 is TGTGCCAGCAGCGCCAGTGGCAGCTCCTACGAGCAGTACTTC.

The rearrangement joins TRBV28 to TRBJ1-5; 8 positions match TRBD1. Germline assignment: CDR1 MDHEN and CDR2 SYDVKM. The CDR3 length is 14 residues. V shed 2 bases and J 7 bases; nucleotides not matched to a gene: 4. CDR3 loop: CASSLTGGLQPQHF. DNA for the CDR3: TGTGCCAGCAGTTTAACAGGGGGTTTGCAGCCCCAGCATTTT.

J is TRBJ2-2 and V is TRBV28; 14 bases align to TRBD2. The CDR3 has 17 amino acids. V was clipped by 8 bases and J by 3 bases; unmatched bases: 8. Per germline, CDR1 MDHEN and CDR2 SYDVKM. The CDR3 here is CASETSGRAQDTGELFF. CDR3 coding DNA: TGTGCCAGCGAGACTAGCGGGAGGGCCCAGGACACCGGGGAGCTGTTTTTT.

This clone was observed a few times. The gene calls are TRBV5-1 and TRBJ2-3, with 10 bases matching TRBD2. The junction had 7 bases not matched to a gene; V was cut back by 5 bases and J by 4 bases. The germline CDR1 and CDR2 sequences are SGHRS and YFSETQ. The length of the CDR3 is 15 residues. CDR3 sequence reads: CASRSAGGPADTQYF. CDR3 coding DNA: TGCGCCAGCAGATCAGCGGGGGGGCCTGCAGATACGCAGTATTTT.

V gene TRBV9 combines with J gene TRBJ1-5, with D perhaps TRBD1 (5 bases). Germline assignment: CDR1 SGDLS and CDR2 YYNGEE. V was pared by 0 bases and J by 7 bases, with 14 bases between. CDR3 length: 15 residues. In nucleotides, the CDR3 is TGTGCCAGCAGCGTAGCTTGGGGCCCCAACCAGCCCCAGCATTTT. This codes for CASSVAWGPNQPQHF.

This chain connects TRBV9 to TRBJ1-1; D unclear. This CDR3 has 15 residues. Germline V gene sequence: CDR1 SGDLS, CDR2 YYNGEE. V was pared by 1 base and J by 5 bases, with 15 bases between. CDR3 nucleotide sequence: TGTGCCAGCAGCGTATCCCCCGACGGGTGGACTGAAGCTTTCTTT. This sequence encodes CASSVSPDGWTEAFF.

This clone came up once. Other DNA sequences in this sample translate to the same CDR3. This chain links TRBV18 with TRBJ1-1; 9 bases line up with TRBD1. The J segment lost 7 bases and the V segment lost 0 bases, leaving 0 bases of the junction unmatched. This CDR3 is 13 amino acids long. Germline CDR1 reads KGHSH; CDR2 reads LQKENI. This CDR3 is CASSPPGQGEAFF. For the CDR3, the DNA is TGTGCCAGCTCACCACCGGGACAGGGTGAAGCTTTCTTT.

The chain recombines TRBV29-1 with TRBJ1-3, with D perhaps matching TRBD1 (5 bases). The ends were cut back, 7 bases at V and 6 bases at J, with 16 bases in the middle. There are 13 residues in the CDR3. CDR1 is SQVTM and CDR2 is ANQGSEA in the germline V gene. CDR3 amino acids: CSGNYGGENTIYF. The CDR3, as DNA: TGCAGCGGAAACTACGGGGGGGAAAACACCATATATTTT.

V usage is TRBV13 and J usage is TRBJ2-3; 12 bases are a match to TRBD2. The germline V gene has CDR1 PRHDT and CDR2 FYEKMQ (reference sequence). The CDR3 extends over 14 amino acids. With V trimmed by 5 bases and J by 11 bases, 8 bases remained unmatched. The CDR3 bases are TGTGCCAGCAGCCCCAGACTAGCGGGGGCACAGCAGTATTTT. Its translation is CASSPRLAGAQQYF.

This clone was seen ten or more times. This chain links TRBV2 with TRBJ1-1; perhaps TRBD1 as D (5 bases). CDR1 and CDR2 (germline): SNHLY, FYNNEI. The V and J ends lost 10 bases and 6 bases respectively, with 15 bases between them. The CDR3 length is 12 residues. The CDR3 protein is CAIQETDAEAFF. The CDR3 DNA reads as TGTGCCATACAAGAGACAGACGCTGAAGCTTTCTTT.

V and J are TRBV24-1 and TRBJ2-2, with a possible D match to TRBD1 (6 bases). This CDR3 is built from 14 residues. Germline CDR1 is KGHDR and CDR2 is SFDVKD. Trimming removed 6 bases from V and 5 bases from J, with 12 bases in between. DNA of the CDR3: TGTGCCACCAGTTCGGGACAAGGGACCGGGGAGCTGTTTTTT. Protein product: CATSSGQGTGELFF.

The rearrangement joins TRBV7-6 to TRBJ2-7, with D tentatively TRBD1 (7 bases). The CDR3 loop spans 15 amino acids. The V end lost 4 bases, the J end lost 2 bases, and 15 bases lay between the germline ends. The germline CDR1 and CDR2 sequences are SGHVS and FNYEAQ. CDR3 DNA: TGTGCCAGCAGCTCCCAGGGGGGTTCTACCTACGAGCAGTACTTC. Its protein is CASSSQGGSTYEQYF.

This clone was seen a single time. The chain employs TRBV10-3 and TRBJ1-2, with 7 bases matching TRBD1. Germline CDR1 reads ENHRY; CDR2 reads SYGVKD. V trimming: 6 bases; J trimming: 3 bases; junction bases outside the gene matches: 4. The CDR3 extends over 13 amino acids. The CDR3 DNA reads TGTGCCATCAGCGAGCAGGGGGACTATGGCTACACCTTC. This sequence encodes CAISEQGDYGYTF.

This clone showed up just once. The genes are TRBV3-1 (or the pseudogene TRBV3-2) and TRBJ1-6, with D uncertain. The CDR3 consists of 15 residues. The V end lost 7 bases, the J end lost 6 bases, and 16 bases lay between the germline ends. The germline gives CDR1 LGHDT, CDR2 YNNKEL (reference sequence). CDR3 nucleotide sequence: TGTGCCAGCACCAACGTCCAGTCCCCTAATTCACCCCTCCACTTT. It codes for CASTNVQSPNSPLHF.

CDR3 protein: CASSKSRGGVYEQYF. The CDR3 bases are TGTGCCAGCAGTAAGAGTAGGGGAGGAGTATACGAGCAGTACTTC. The rearrangement joins TRBV27 to TRBJ2-7; maybe TRBD2 (6 bases). The V end lost 5 bases, the J end lost 4 bases, and 18 bases lay between the germline ends. From germline, CDR1 is MNHEY and CDR2 SMNVEV (reference sequence). The CDR3 spans 15 residues.

The CDR3 here is CASKAEADGYTF. The CDR3 coding sequence is TGTGCCAGCAAGGCGGAGGCAGATGGCTACACCTTC. The chain is built from TRBV27 and TRBJ1-2, with unresolved D. The V gene's germline CDR1 is MNHEY and CDR2 SMNVEV (reference sequence). This CDR3 region has 12 residues. Deletions cut 7 bases from V and 6 bases from J, with 12 bases between.